The 20 T cell receptor beta chains given below trace back to one sample, sequenced in a study of lymphopenia after photon versus proton radiotherapy. Assay used: immunoSEQ multiplex PCR; TCRdb lists only in-frame clones, some missing. The sample lists around 160,000 clones; about 88% were seen once. The sequencing here drew on peripheral blood, taken from a patient treated with photon-based radiotherapy. These receptors originate from a man in his fifties or sixties with gastric cancer.

This chain connects TRBV5-1 to TRBJ2-7, with D tentatively TRBD2 (5 bases). CDR3 length: 13 amino acids. CDR1 is SGHRS, CDR2 YFSETQ, per germline. Trimming cost V 4 bases and J 7 bases, with 15 bases left between them. This CDR3 reads CASSVGSSGEQYF. The CDR3 DNA reads TGCGCCAGCAGCGTCGGATCCTCGGGGGAGCAGTACTTC. The full variable domain, with the rest looked up from reference TRBV5-1 and TRBJ2-7, is KAGVTQTPRYLIKTRGQQVTLSCSPISGHRSVSWYQQTPGQGLQFLFEYFSETQRNKGNFPGRFSGRQFSNSRSEMNVSTLELGDSALYLCASSVGSSGEQYFGPGTRLTVT.

J is TRBJ2-2 and V is TRBV7-2; D might be TRBD1 (6 bases). Trimming shortened V by 1 base and J by 6 bases, and 12 bases separated the two germline ends. The CDR3 has 15 residues. In germline, CDR1 is SGHTA, CDR2 FQGNSA. The CDR3 DNA reads as TGTGCCAGCAGCTTAGTACCAGGGGACGCCGGGGAGCTGTTTTTT. Protein: CASSLVPGDAGELFF.

The chain couples TRBV30 to TRBJ2-7, with 8 positions matching TRBD1. CDR1 and CDR2 (germline): GTSNPN, SVGIG (reference sequence). The CDR3 consists of 15 residues. V was pared by 2 bases and J by 4 bases, with 10 bases of the junction left unmatched. CDR3 sequence: CAWSNTPDRDYEQYF. DNA for the CDR3: TGTGCCTGGAGTAACACCCCGGACAGGGATTACGAGCAGTACTTC.

This chain joins TRBV11-2 and TRBJ2-2; D is ambiguous. CDR3 size: 13 residues. Trimming stripped 3 bases from V and 1 base from J, with 3 bases between. Germline assignment: CDR1 SGHAT and CDR2 FQNNGV. The CDR3: CASSFGNTGELFF. In DNA, the CDR3 is TGTGCCAGCAGCTTCGGGAACACCGGGGAGCTGTTTTTT. Complete variable domain (other parts from reference TRBV11-2 and TRBJ2-2): EAGVAQSPRYKIIEKRQSVAFWCNPISGHATLYWYQQILGQGPKLLIQFQNNGVVDDSQLPKDRFSAERLKGVDSTLKIQPAKLEDSAVYLCASSFGNTGELFFGEGSRLTVL.

The genes are TRBV7-9 and TRBJ2-1, with 14 nucleotides matching TRBD2. V trimming: 5 bases; J trimming: 8 bases; junction bases outside the gene matches: 5. Germline V CDR1 and CDR2: SEHNR, FQNEAQ (reference sequence). The CDR3 runs to 15 residues. CDR3 DNA sequence: TGTGCCAGCAGCCAGACTAGCGGGAGGGTCGATGAGCAGTTCTTC. The encoded protein is CASSQTSGRVDEQFF.

This clone came up once. The chain recombines TRBV6-5 with TRBJ2-3; D not certain. Trimming took off 0 bases at V and 5 bases at J, with 9 bases between the two ends. Germline V gene lookup returns CDR1 MNHEY and CDR2 SVGAGI. CDR3 length: 14 amino acids. The CDR3 is CASSYSPAIDTQYF. The CDR3 DNA reads TGTGCCAGCAGTTACTCACCAGCTATAGATACGCAGTATTTT.

This clone was picked up one time. The chain joins TRBV5-1 to TRBJ2-3; D is perhaps TRBD2 (7 bases). This CDR3 has 15 amino acids. CDR1 and CDR2 from the germline V gene are SGHRS and YFSETQ. V gave up 5 bases and J gave up 6 bases, with 19 bases separating them. The DNA of the CDR3 is TGCGCCAGCAGTCAAGCTAGCGGTCAGGGGGATACGCAGTATTTT. It encodes CASSQASGQGDTQYF.

The chain couples TRBV30 to TRBJ2-7; D gene ambiguous. CDR3 size: 12 residues. In germline, CDR1 is GTSNPN, CDR2 SVGIG (reference sequence). Trimming took off 0 bases at V and 4 bases at J, with 7 bases between the two ends. CDR3 sequence reads: CAWSVPAYEQYF. Written as DNA, the CDR3 is TGTGCCTGGAGTGTCCCCGCGTACGAGCAGTACTTC.

The J gene is TRBJ2-3, the V gene TRBV5-6; 7 bases match TRBD2. After removal of 4 bases from V and 2 bases from J, the junction contained 10 bases not matched to a gene. Germline CDR1 and CDR2: SGHDT and YYEEEE. This CDR3 contains 16 residues. CDR3 in DNA: TGTGCCAGCAGCCGACGGGACTATCGAACCACAGATACGCAGTATTTT. Translation gives CASSRRDYRTTDTQYF.

The CDR3 spells CASGRRVLSGNTIYF. Here the CDR3 DNA reads TGTGCTAGTGGTCGAAGGGTTCTCTCTGGAAACACCATATATTTT. The chain couples TRBV12-5 to TRBJ1-3; D gene ambiguous. Germline V gene lookup returns CDR1 LGHNT and CDR2 FRNRAP. The CDR3 is 15 residues long. Deletions cut 5 bases from V and 0 bases from J, with 11 bases between.

The table lists this clone with a few counts. The gene calls are TRBV28 and TRBJ2-1, with D possibly TRBD2 on 6 matching bases. With 7 bases removed from V and 4 bases from J, the gap between germline ends came to 23 bases. The germline gives CDR1 MDHEN, CDR2 SYDVKM. This CDR3 region has 17 residues. CDR3 in DNA: TGTGCCAGCACCCCTCCCGTTGGGGGGTTCTCATACAATGAGCAGTTCTTC. Its translation is CASTPPVGGFSYNEQFF.

The gene calls are TRBV9 and TRBJ2-1; D is ambiguous. Trimming stripped 0 bases from V and 9 bases from J, with 7 bases between. The germline CDR1 and CDR2 sequences are SGDLS and YYNGEE. This CDR3 comprises 12 residues. The CDR3 nucleotides read TGTGCCAGCAGCGTAGGTGCCCGTGAGCAGTTCTTC. This sequence encodes CASSVGAREQFF.

The gene calls are TRBV30 and TRBJ2-2; no definite D call. The CDR3 is 14 residues long. V was shortened by 0 bases and J by 2 bases, with 7 bases between the two germline ends. Germline CDR1 is GTSNPN and CDR2 is SVGIG (reference sequence). CDR3 region: CAWSVGYNTGELFF. For the CDR3, the DNA is TGTGCCTGGAGTGTCGGCTACAACACCGGGGAGCTGTTTTTT.

This rearrangement joins TRBV19 to TRBJ2-2; 8 positions agree with TRBD2. This CDR3 is 15 amino acids long. Losses at the gene ends were 6 bases for V and 2 bases for J; bases not matched to a gene: 5. Germline V gives CDR1 LNHDA, CDR2 SQIVND (reference sequence). This CDR3 is CASSQLAVNTGELFF. CDR3 nucleotide sequence: TGTGCCAGTAGCCAACTAGCGGTAAACACCGGGGAGCTGTTTTTT.

This clone is a singleton in its sample. The J gene is TRBJ2-1, the V gene TRBV7-6; D is undetermined. The CDR3 totals 14 residues. Trimming stripped 2 bases from V and 5 bases from J, with 10 bases between. Germline CDR1 SGHVS, CDR2 FNYEAQ. CDR3 residues: CASSLRASHNEQFF. The CDR3 DNA reads as TGTGCCAGCAGCTTAAGGGCCAGCCACAATGAGCAGTTCTTC.

The rearrangement uses TRBV5-1 and TRBJ1-1; TRBD1 matches at 8 bases. V was pared by 4 bases and J by 8 bases, with 7 bases of the junction left unmatched. Per the germline V gene, CDR1 is SGHRS and CDR2 is YFSETQ. The CDR3 is made up of 13 amino acids. In nucleotides, the CDR3 is TGCGCCAGCAGCGTGGACAGGGTCCCGGAAGCTTTCTTT. This encodes CASSVDRVPEAFF.

The rearrangement links TRBV7-2 to TRBJ2-1; D might be TRBD1 or TRBD2, each matching 5 bases. This CDR3 is 15 amino acids long. In germline, CDR1 is SGHTA, CDR2 FQGNSA. The V end was cut by 4 bases, the J end by 1 base, with 11 bases between. This CDR3 reads CASSWDPQSYNEQFF. The CDR3 coding sequence is TGTGCCAGCAGCTGGGACCCCCAGTCCTACAATGAGCAGTTCTTC.

In its sample, this clone was seen a few times. This sequence joins TRBV30 and TRBJ1-5; a possible D gene is TRBD1 (5 bases). CDR1 and CDR2 from the germline V gene are GTSNPN and SVGIG (reference sequence). CDR3 size: 13 residues. Trimming removed 1 base at V and 6 bases at J, with 10 bases between. The CDR3, as DNA: TGTGCCTGGAGTGCAGGGAACTCTCAGCCCCAGCATTTT. This codes for CAWSAGNSQPQHF.

The gene calls are TRBV28 and TRBJ2-1; D unclear. V lost 2 bases and J lost 5, with 10 bases in between. Germline-derived CDR1 and CDR2 are MDHEN and SYDVKM. The CDR3 loop spans 14 amino acids. CDR3 coding DNA: TGTGCCAGCAGTTTACTTCGCCAGGACAATGAGCAGTTCTTC. Its protein is CASSLLRQDNEQFF.

This clone was counted a single time. The chain has TRBV7-6 and TRBJ2-2; D gene unclear. The CDR3 is 14 amino acids. The V end was cut by 1 base, the J end by 6 bases, with 9 bases between. The germline V gene encodes CDR1 SGHVS and CDR2 FNYEAQ. CDR3 DNA sequence: TGTGCCAGCAGCTTAGGTCTAGACCCCGGGGAGCTGTTTTTT. This codes for CASSLGLDPGELFF.